This T cell receptor (beta chain) was captured by sequencing in a study of T-cell reconstitution after alpha-beta-depleted transplantation in children. Study-wide points: Several hundred expanded graft clones reportedly gave rise to the alpha-beta T cells present about two months after transplant.

This clonotype was picked up a small number of times. Its antigen is as yet unknown. For TCRbeta, the library was prepared with unique molecular identifiers. A single record per CDR3 protein comes from TCRdb applying MiXCR to the PCR reads. The repertoire holds about a million distinct CDR3 sequences, with roughly 29% as singletons. Germline V CDR1 and CDR2: LGHDT, YNNKEL (reference sequence). The CDR3 consists of 16 residues. V was clipped by 3 bases and J by 4 bases, with 19 bases between them. The sample here was PBMCs, mostly from graft donor cells, taken 360 days after TCRalphabeta/CD19-depleted stem cell transplant. The rearrangement links TRBV3-1 to TRBJ2-7, with D perhaps TRBD1 (7 bases). The TCR was taken from a boy under three years old who had a stem cell transplant for SCID, so the T cells may come from the graft donor. The CDR3 region is CASSQQEGAPGYEQYF. The CDR3 DNA is TGTGCCAGCAGCCAGCAGGAGGGGGCCCCGGGGTACGAGCAGTACTTC.